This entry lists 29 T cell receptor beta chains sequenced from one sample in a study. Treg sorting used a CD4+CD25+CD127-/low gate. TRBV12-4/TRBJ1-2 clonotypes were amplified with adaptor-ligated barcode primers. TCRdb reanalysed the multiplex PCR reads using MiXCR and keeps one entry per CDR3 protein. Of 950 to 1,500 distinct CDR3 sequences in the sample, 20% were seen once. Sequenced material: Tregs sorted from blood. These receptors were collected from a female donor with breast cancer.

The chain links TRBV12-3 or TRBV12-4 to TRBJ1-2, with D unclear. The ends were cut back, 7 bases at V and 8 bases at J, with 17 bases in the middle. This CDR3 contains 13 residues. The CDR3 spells CASKAADDAGYTF. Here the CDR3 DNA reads TGTGCCAGCAAGGCAGCGGACGACGCAGGCTACACCTTC.

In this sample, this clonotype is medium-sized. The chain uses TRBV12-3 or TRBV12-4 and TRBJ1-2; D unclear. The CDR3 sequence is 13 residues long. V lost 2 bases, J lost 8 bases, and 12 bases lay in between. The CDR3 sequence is CASSLMEAGGYTF. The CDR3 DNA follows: TGTGCCAGCAGTTTAATGGAAGCGGGCGGCTACACCTTC.

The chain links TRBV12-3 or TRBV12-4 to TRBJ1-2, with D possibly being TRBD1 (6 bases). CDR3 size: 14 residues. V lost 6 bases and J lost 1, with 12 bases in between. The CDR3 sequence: CASSRDMRNYGYTF. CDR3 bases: TGTGCCAGCAGCCGGGACATGCGTAACTATGGCTACACCTTC.

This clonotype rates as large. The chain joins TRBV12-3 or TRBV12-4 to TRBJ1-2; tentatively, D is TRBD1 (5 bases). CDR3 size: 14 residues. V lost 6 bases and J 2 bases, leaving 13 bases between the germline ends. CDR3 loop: CASRIQGFNYGYTF. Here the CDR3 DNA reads TGTGCCAGCAGGATTCAGGGCTTCAACTATGGCTACACCTTC.

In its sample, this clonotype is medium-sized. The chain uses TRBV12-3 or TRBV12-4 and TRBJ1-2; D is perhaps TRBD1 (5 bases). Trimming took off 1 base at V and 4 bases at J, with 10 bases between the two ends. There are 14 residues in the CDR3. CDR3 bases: TGTGCCAGCAGTTTAGAGGGGACCCGCTATGGCTACACCTTC. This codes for CASSLEGTRYGYTF.

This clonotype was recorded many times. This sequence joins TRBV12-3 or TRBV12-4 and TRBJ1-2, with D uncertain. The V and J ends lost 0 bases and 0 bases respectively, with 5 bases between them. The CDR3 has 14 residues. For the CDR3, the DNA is TGTGCCAGCAGTTTAGCTGTAGCTAACTATGGCTACACCTTC. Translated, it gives CASSLAVANYGYTF.

CDR3 residues: CASRGTPPTNYGYTF. The CDR3 region has the DNA TGTGCCAGCAGAGGGACCCCGCCAACTAACTATGGCTACACCTTC. The rearrangement joins TRBV12-3 or TRBV12-4 to TRBJ1-2; tentative D call: TRBD1 (5 bases). The V end lost 6 bases, the J end lost 0 bases, and 14 bases lay between the germline ends. The CDR3 is 15 amino acids.

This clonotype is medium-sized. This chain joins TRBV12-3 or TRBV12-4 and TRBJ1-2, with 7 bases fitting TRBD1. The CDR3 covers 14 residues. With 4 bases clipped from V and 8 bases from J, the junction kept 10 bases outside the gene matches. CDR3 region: CASSSDRLGLGYTF. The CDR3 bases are TGTGCCAGCAGTTCGGACAGGTTAGGACTGGGCTACACCTTC.

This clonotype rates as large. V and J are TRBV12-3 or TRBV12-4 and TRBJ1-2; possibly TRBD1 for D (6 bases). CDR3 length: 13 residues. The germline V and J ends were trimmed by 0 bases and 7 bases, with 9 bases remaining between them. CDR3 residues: CASSLAQGTGYTF. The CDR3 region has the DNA TGTGCCAGCAGTTTAGCGCAGGGGACTGGCTACACCTTC.

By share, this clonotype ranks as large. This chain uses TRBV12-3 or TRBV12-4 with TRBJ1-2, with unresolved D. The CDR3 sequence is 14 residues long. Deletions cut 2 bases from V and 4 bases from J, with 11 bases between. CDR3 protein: CASSLREYGYGYTF. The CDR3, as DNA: TGTGCCAGCAGTTTACGGGAGTACGGCTATGGCTACACCTTC.

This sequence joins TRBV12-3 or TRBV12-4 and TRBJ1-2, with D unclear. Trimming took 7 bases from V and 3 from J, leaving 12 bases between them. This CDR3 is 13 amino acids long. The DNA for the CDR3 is TGTGCCAGCATCTCCGGGAGTGACTATGGCTACACCTTC. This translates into CASISGSDYGYTF.

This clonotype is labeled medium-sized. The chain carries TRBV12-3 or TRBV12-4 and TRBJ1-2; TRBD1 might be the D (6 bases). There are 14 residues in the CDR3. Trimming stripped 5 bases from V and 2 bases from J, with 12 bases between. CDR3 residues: CASSPDSLNYGYTF. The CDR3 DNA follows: TGTGCCAGCAGTCCGGACAGCCTGAACTATGGCTACACCTTC.

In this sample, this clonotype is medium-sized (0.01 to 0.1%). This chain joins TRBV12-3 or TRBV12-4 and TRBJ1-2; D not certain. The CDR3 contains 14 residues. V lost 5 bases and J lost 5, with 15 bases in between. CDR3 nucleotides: TGTGCCAGCAGTCCCGCAGAGAATCTATATGGCTACACCTTC. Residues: CASSPAENLYGYTF.

CDR3 sequence (DNA): TGTGCCAGCAGTTTCACAGCCCACGGGAATGGCTACACCTTC. Residues: CASSFTAHGNGYTF. V gene TRBV12-3 or TRBV12-4 combines with J gene TRBJ1-2; D gene unclear. The CDR3 is 14 amino acids. The V gene lost 3 bases and the J gene lost 6 bases, with 14 bases spanning the gap.

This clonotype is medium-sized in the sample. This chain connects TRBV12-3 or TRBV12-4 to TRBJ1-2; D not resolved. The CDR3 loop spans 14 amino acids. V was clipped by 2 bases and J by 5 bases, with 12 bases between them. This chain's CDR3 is CASSLSRTAYGYTF. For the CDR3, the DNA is TGTGCCAGCAGTTTAAGCAGGACCGCTTATGGCTACACCTTC.

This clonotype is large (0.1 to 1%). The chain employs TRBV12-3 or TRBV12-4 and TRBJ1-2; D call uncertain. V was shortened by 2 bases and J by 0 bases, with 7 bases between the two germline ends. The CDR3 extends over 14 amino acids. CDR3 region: CASSLTVSNYGYTF. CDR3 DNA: TGTGCCAGCAGTTTAACGGTTTCTAACTATGGCTACACCTTC.

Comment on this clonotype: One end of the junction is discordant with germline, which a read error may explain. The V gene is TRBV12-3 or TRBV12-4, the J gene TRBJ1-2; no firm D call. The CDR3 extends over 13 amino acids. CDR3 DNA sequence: TGTGCCAACAGTTACTCCCGAAACTATGGCTACACCTTC. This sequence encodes CANSYSRNYGYTF.

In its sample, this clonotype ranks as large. The CDR3 region has the DNA TGTGCCAGCAGCCTGGGCAGGTCCTATGGCTACACCTTC. Translated, it gives CASSLGRSYGYTF. This rearrangement joins TRBV12-3 or TRBV12-4 to TRBJ1-2; D remains ambiguous. The CDR3 sequence is 13 residues long. V lost 6 bases and J 4 bases, leaving 12 bases between the germline ends.

CDR3 loop: CASSVTGSNYGYTF. As DNA, the CDR3 is TGTGCCAGCAGCGTGACAGGGAGTAACTATGGCTACACCTTC. The rearrangement joins TRBV12-3 or TRBV12-4 to TRBJ1-2; 7 bases are shared with TRBD1. The CDR3 loop spans 14 amino acids. V lost 6 bases and J lost 1; bases outside the gene matches: 5.

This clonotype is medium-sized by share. Written as DNA, the CDR3 is TGTGCCAGCAGTTTAGCCCGGGACCTAGACTATGGCTACACCTTC. Translated: CASSLARDLDYGYTF. The chain employs TRBV12-3 or TRBV12-4 and TRBJ1-2, with D possibly being TRBD1 (5 bases). The CDR3 sequence is 15 residues long. Trimming took 0 bases from V and 3 from J, leaving 11 bases between them.

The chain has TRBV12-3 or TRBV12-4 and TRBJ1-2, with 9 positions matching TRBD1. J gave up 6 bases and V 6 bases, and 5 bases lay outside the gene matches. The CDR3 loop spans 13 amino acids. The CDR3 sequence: CASSRGTGNGYTF. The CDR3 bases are TGTGCCAGCAGCCGCGGGACAGGGAATGGCTACACCTTC.

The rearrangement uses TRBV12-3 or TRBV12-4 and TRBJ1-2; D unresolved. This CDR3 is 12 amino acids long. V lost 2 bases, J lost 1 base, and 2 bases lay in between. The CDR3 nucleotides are TGTGCCAGCAGTTTAAGTAACTATGGCTACACCTTC. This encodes CASSLSNYGYTF.

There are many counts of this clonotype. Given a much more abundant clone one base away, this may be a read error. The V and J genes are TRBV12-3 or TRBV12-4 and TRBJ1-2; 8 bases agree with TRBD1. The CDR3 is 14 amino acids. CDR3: CANSPGQGGYGYTF. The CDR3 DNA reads TGTGCCAACAGTCCAGGACAGGGAGGCTATGGCTACACCTTC.

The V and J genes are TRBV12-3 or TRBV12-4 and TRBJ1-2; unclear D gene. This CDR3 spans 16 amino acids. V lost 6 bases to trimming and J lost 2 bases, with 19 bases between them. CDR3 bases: TGTGCCAGCAGCTTTAGGGTTCAGACGGGCAACTATGGCTACACCTTC. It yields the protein CASSFRVQTGNYGYTF.

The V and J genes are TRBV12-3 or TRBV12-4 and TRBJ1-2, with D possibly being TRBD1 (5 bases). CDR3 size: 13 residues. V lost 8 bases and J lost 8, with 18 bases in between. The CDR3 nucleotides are TGTGCCAGCCGCCCCAGCAGGGATCGGGGCTACACCTTC. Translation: CASRPSRDRGYTF.

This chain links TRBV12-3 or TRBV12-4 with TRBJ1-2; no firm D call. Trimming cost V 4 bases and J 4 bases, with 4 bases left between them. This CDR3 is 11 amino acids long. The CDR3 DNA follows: TGTGCCAGCAGTTCCCTCTATGGCTACACCTTC. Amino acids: CASSSLYGYTF.

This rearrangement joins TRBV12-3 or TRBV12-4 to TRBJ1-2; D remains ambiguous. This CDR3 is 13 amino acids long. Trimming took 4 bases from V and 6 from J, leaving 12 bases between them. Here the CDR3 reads CASSSSGRDGYTF. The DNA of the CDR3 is TGTGCCAGCAGTTCCTCCGGGAGGGATGGCTACACCTTC.

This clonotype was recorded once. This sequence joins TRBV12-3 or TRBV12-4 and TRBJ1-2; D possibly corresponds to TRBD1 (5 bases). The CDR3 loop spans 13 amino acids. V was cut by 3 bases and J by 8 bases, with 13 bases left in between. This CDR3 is CASSFQGRDGYTF. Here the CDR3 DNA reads TGTGCCAGCAGTTTCCAGGGTAGGGACGGCTACACCTTC.

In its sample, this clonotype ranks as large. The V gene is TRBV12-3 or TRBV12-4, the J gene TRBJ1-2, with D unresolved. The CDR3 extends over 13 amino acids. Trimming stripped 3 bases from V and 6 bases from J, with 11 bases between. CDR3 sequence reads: CASSLGGLNGYTF. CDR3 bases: TGTGCCAGCAGTTTGGGCGGTCTAAATGGCTACACCTTC.